This T cell receptor (beta chain) was sequenced for a study of T-cell memory formation after mild COVID-19. On the study more broadly: Across donors, TCR clusters were largely donor specific.

Constant-segment primers and 5'RACE yielded cDNA libraries for TCR alpha and TCR beta, each carrying sample barcodes and UMIs. TCRdb processed the 5' RACE reads anew with MiXCR; each CDR3 protein has one entry. The sample shows about 130,000 distinct CDR3 sequences, about 16% of them seen only once. Germline CDR1 and CDR2: LGHDT and YNNKEL (reference sequence). CDR3 size: 14 residues. Trimming took off 1 base at V and 2 bases at J, with 6 bases between the two ends. This rearrangement joins TRBV3-1 to TRBJ1-3; D unresolved. This receptor was taken from an adult woman who had mild COVID-19 (a few samples of this study predate the infection). Cell type and time point are not known. The sequenced sample consisted of PBMCs or a T cell subset sorted from them (not recorded which). The CDR3 bases are TGTGCCAGCAGCCAAGCCGGGACTGGAAACACCATATATTTT. This encodes CASSQAGTGNTIYF.